This T cell receptor (beta chain) comes out of a study of blood T cells in healthy people across ages. At the level of the study: About one barcoded TCR beta cDNA was captured per two T cells. Study-wide points: Comparison with aged donors showed that long-lived donors had more naive CD4+ cells and higher diversity.

Alongside a J-beta primer mix, a sample-barcoded 5' primer served in a second PCR lasting about 7 to 12 cycles. Each cDNA molecule received a tag from a template-switch adaptor that had 12 random nucleotides. TCRdb re-called the 5' RACE reads through MiXCR, storing one row per CDR3 protein. The table has some 780,000 distinct CDR3 sequences, approximately 53% seen once. The V gene's germline CDR1 is DFQATT and CDR2 SNEGSKA (reference sequence). The CDR3 consists of 14 residues. The V end lost 6 bases, the J end lost 11 bases, and 25 bases lay between the germline ends. Whenever a sample was processed, at least 6.5 million PBMCs were isolated. With respect to this clonotype: The antigen is undetermined. This may come from a read error, since a much larger clone is one base off.

The genes are TRBV20-1 and TRBJ2-5; the D is unclear. This TCR was sampled from a man aged 40-49 years in good health. The sequenced sample consisted of blood. CDR3 DNA sequence: TGCAGTGCCAGGAATCCGGTGCTGGTAACTGAGCAGTACTTC. Translating it yields CSARNPVLVTEQYF.